This section outlines one TCR beta chain sequence together with its context. The sample originates from a study of PD-L1 blockade in urothelial cancer. Germline V gene lookup returns CDR1 SGHTA and CDR2 FQGNSA. CDR3 size: 15 residues. V was pared by 5 bases and J by 3 bases, with 17 bases between. The repertoire was sequenced with immunoSEQ multiplex PCR; TCRdb's copy has only in-frame clones and lacks some. The sample holds 12,000 to 15,000 clones, roughly 88% seen once. The chain is built from TRBV7-2 and TRBJ2-7; D remains ambiguous. The sample in question was PBMCs, obtained around atezolizumab (anti-PD-L1) treatment. The receptor comes from a man between 65 and 85 years old with urothelial cancer. This chain's CDR3 is CASSPAFSRHYEQYF. The CDR3 DNA follows: TGTGCCAGCAGCCCTGCTTTCTCCCGACACTACGAGCAGTACTTC. The full variable domain, with the rest looked up from reference TRBV7-2 and TRBJ2-7, is GAGVSQSPSNKVTEKGKDVELRCDPISGHTALYWYRQSLGQGLEFLIYFQGNSAPDKSGLPSDRFSAERTGGSVSTLTIQRTQQEDSAVYLCASSPAFSRHYEQYFGPGTRLTVT.